This TCR beta chain was identified during a study of T cells after posttransplantation cyclophosphamide listed by TCRdb under 2016. Regarding the study in general: The study tracked T cell repertoire reconstitution by TRB sequencing after myeloablative bone marrow transplantation using posttransplantation cyclophosphamide as GVHD prophylaxis. Samples from some 40 PTCy-treated patients, along with samples from 16 of their related bone marrow donors, underwent antigen receptor sequencing. Blood from all 35 or so PTCy patients with 1-year posttransplant specimens was subjected to TRB sequencing. In 3 patients, up to about 3 additional blood samples taken between 2 and 5.2 years after transplant also underwent TRB sequencing, as did pretransplant blood from several patients. Because TRA and TRB clonality correlated tightly in under ten samples, the subsequent TCR analyses were limited to TRB only. Public TRB sequences were queried against a database of over 3,500 sequences associated with responses to pathogens, tumor antigens, self-antigens and alloantigens. The paper as a whole reports these results and caveats: Across more than 35 patients, recipient CMV seropositivity and CMV reactivation were highly associated with TRB clonality; PTCy diversity was similar to CNI/methotrexate controls. At 1-2 months, donor-recipient similarity was low but rose over the first year, and the later blood repertoires were often dominated by donor CD8+ memory clones. The TRB repertoires of T cells infiltrating skin or the GI tract showed only limited overlap with the TRB repertoires found in blood.

Concerning this clone: Its antigen target is currently unknown. Qualities for individual bases were not recorded, and no much larger clone is one base off.

TRB sequencing was run on genomic DNA with either the immunoSEQ assay at survey resolution or the hsTCRB kit. The published analysis was carried out like this. The immunoSEQ software was used for initial read processing, and the LymphoSeq R package was used for repertoire analyses. Clonality was calculated as 1 minus normalized Shannon entropy, and the Gini coefficient was also calculated for each TRB dataset. To infer phenotypes in unsorted samples, TRB sequences from sorted subsets of the recipient or donor were mapped onto unsorted samples from the same recipient. Not all clones reach the TCRdb copy of this immuneACCESS table, which keeps in-frame sequences only. Checked studies attribute under half of the gap to unresolved V genes and leave the rest unexplained. The V and J calls and clone size come from that table; D and trimming were worked out from the DNA. This sample lists 5,000 or so clones; almost 95% were detected once. The ten largest clones represent 1.4% of the sample.

Peripheral blood and bone marrow mononuclear cells were isolated by Ficoll-Hypaque density centrifugation and were cryopreserved. CD4+ and CD8+ T cells, including naive and memory subsets, were sorted by FACS using a FACSAria II. Sample: CD4+ T cells sorted from bone marrow. This sequence was found in a woman aged 55-75 years in good health, CMV-negative, and a related stem cell transplant donor.

The CDR3 sequence is CASSSSGMDNEQFF. The nucleotides read TGTGCCAGCAGCTCTAGCGGGATGGACAATGAGCAGTTCTTC. Rearrangement joined TRBV11-1 to TRBJ2-1, and TRBD2 matches 9 of the central bases. According to the germline V gene (reference sequence), CDR1 reads SGHAT and CDR2 reads FQDESV. From the cysteine up to the phenylalanine, the CDR3 has a length of 14 residues. The CDR3 DNA has 42 bases and is translated from base 1. The junction shows trimming of 4 bases on V and 5 bases on J, and the gene matches do not reach 3 bases of it.